This T cell receptor (beta chain) was observed in a study of T-cell reconstitution after alpha-beta-depleted transplantation in children. There are a few counts of this clonotype. Trimming removed 0 bases from V and 1 base from J, with 8 bases in between. Germline CDR1 LNHNV, CDR2 YYDKDF (reference sequence). This CDR3 region has 15 residues. Unique molecular identifiers were used to barcode this TCRbeta library. TCRdb ran MiXCR on the PCR reads and lists one entry per CDR3 protein. The repertoire holds roughly 500,000 distinct CDR3 sequences, 32% seen once, with more than 2% in the top ten. Sequencing used PBMCs from the stem cell graft donor, obtained from the stem cell graft. The chain employs TRBV15 and TRBJ2-3, with D possibly TRBD1 on 5 matching bases. The origin of this receptor is a human donor who donated a stem cell graft to a child with aplastic anemia. The CDR3 region has the DNA TGTGCCACCAGCAGAGACAAGACAGGCACAGATACGCAGTATTTT. The encoded protein is CATSRDKTGTDTQYF.